The 8 T cell receptor beta chains presented below share a single source sample, sequenced in a study of neoadjuvant anti-PD-1 for oral cavity cancer. The assay was immunoSEQ multiplex PCR, and TCRdb's table has in-frame clones only and misses some. Of around 37,000 clones listed, about 36% were seen once; the top ten hold approximately 16%. Time point given: after neoadjuvant nivolumab, at surgical resection. Sample: tumor tissue, taken after nivolumab (anti-PD-1) treatment. These receptor sequences come from a person aged 35 to 85 with oral cavity squamous cell carcinoma.

The chain is built from TRBV30 and TRBJ1-2; 9 bases line up with TRBD1. This CDR3 has 14 residues. CDR1 is GTSNPN and CDR2 is SVGIG in the germline V gene (reference sequence). V dropped 3 bases and J dropped 3; count of bases not matched to a gene: 5. For the CDR3, the DNA is TGTGCCTGGAGCGGACAGGGGAGGGACTATGGCTACACCTTC. Its protein is CAWSGQGRDYGYTF.

This clone appeared once. This chain uses TRBV5-1 with TRBJ2-7; a possible D gene is TRBD2 (5 bases). Germline V CDR1 and CDR2: SGHRS, YFSETQ. CDR3 length equals 15 residues. V lost 0 bases and J lost 7, with 17 bases in between. DNA for the CDR3: TGCGCCAGCAGCTTGGGAGCGGTGCTCTCTGGGGAGCAGTACTTC. Protein product: CASSLGAVLSGEQYF.

The chain carries TRBV6-5 and TRBJ1-1, with unresolved D. The ends were cut back, 2 bases at V and 10 bases at J, with 8 bases in the middle. There are 11 residues in the CDR3. Germline lookup yields CDR1 MNHEY and CDR2 SVGAGI. CDR3: CASSYGVRAFF. The CDR3 nucleotides read TGTGCCAGCAGTTACGGGGTAAGAGCTTTCTTT.

This chain links TRBV7-9 with TRBJ2-1, with TRBD2 identical over 8 bases. With V trimmed by 6 bases and J by 9 bases, 13 bases remained unmatched. From germline, CDR1 is SEHNR and CDR2 FQNEAQ (reference sequence). The CDR3 sequence is 15 residues long. DNA for the CDR3: TGTGCCAGCAGGGGAGGACCGGGGGGGCCAACTGAGCAGTTCTTC. Translating gives CASRGGPGGPTEQFF.

The chain has TRBV7-6 and TRBJ2-2; D is undetermined. Trimming removed 4 bases from V and 3 bases from J, with 12 bases in between. Germline-derived CDR1 and CDR2 are SGHVS and FNYEAQ. There are 15 residues in the CDR3. In nucleotides, the CDR3 is TGTGCCAGCAGCTCTAGACCCCAGGACACCGGGGAGCTGTTTTTT. The encoded protein is CASSSRPQDTGELFF.

This clone was counted between two and nine times. V and J are TRBV7-8 and TRBJ1-5, with D unclear. Germline CDR1 SGHVS, CDR2 FQNEAQ. The V end lost 5 bases, the J end lost 11 bases, and 22 bases lay between the germline ends. The CDR3 has 15 amino acids. The CDR3 nucleotides are TGTGCCAGCAGCCCTGCGGGAAGCCTTCAGACGGCCCAGCATTTT. Translated: CASSPAGSLQTAQHF.

At least ten counts were recorded for this clone. The chain is built from TRBV7-9 and TRBJ2-7, with D possibly being TRBD1 (6 bases). V gave up 5 bases and J gave up 4 bases, with 15 bases separating them. The germline gives CDR1 SEHNR, CDR2 FQNEAQ (reference sequence). CDR3 size: 14 residues. The CDR3 DNA sequence: TGTGCCAGCAGCCTCAGGGGCGGAGAATACGAGCAGTACTTC. It translates to CASSLRGGEYEQYF.

This clone was counted many times. The chain links TRBV6-4 to TRBJ2-2; D call uncertain. CDR1 MRHNA and CDR2 SNTAGT come from the germline V gene. The CDR3 runs to 13 residues. V was trimmed by 0 bases and J by 11 bases, leaving 10 bases between them. CDR3 bases: TGTGCCAGCAGTGACTCGGATGGGTCCGAGCTGTTTTTT. Encoded protein: CASSDSDGSELFF.